This entry lists 12 T cell receptor beta chains sequenced from one sample in a study of CD8 T cells in Susac syndrome. After extraction with the RNeasy kit, roughly 0.45 to 1 ug of the RNA was reverse transcribed using random hexamers. MiXCR was run by TCRdb on the immunoSEQ multiplex PCR reads, yielding one entry per CDR3 protein. The sample includes roughly 80,000 distinct CDR3 sequences, 94% of them seen just once. The source material was CD8+ T cells from PBMCs. The receptors stem from a human donor in good health.

The chain recombines TRBV10-3 with TRBJ1-2; no definite D call. The CDR3 length is 12 residues. V shed 2 bases and J shed 8 bases, with 9 bases lying between them. In germline, CDR1 is ENHRY, CDR2 SYGVKD. CDR3 protein: CAISEGQEGYTF. The CDR3 DNA reads as TGTGCCATCAGTGAGGGTCAAGAGGGCTACACCTTC.

The chain joins TRBV11-2 to TRBJ2-4; tentatively, D is TRBD1 (5 bases). Trimming stripped 4 bases from V and 9 bases from J, with 13 bases between. Germline values: CDR1 SGHAT, CDR2 FQNNGV. The CDR3 is made up of 13 amino acids. The CDR3 is CASSSREIAIQYF. CDR3 DNA sequence: TGTGCCAGCAGCTCCAGGGAAATCGCCATTCAGTACTTC.

This clonotype came up a few times. The genes are TRBV5-6 and TRBJ1-1; D not certain. V was cut by 3 bases and J by 4 bases, with 4 bases left in between. The CDR3 is made up of 11 amino acids. CDR1 SGHDT and CDR2 YYEEEE come from the germline V gene. The CDR3 loop reads CASSWGTEAFF. CDR3 coding DNA: TGTGCCAGCAGCTGGGGCACTGAAGCTTTCTTT.

The chain couples TRBV13 to TRBJ2-3; the match to TRBD2 covers 10 bases. J lost 3 bases, V lost 2 bases, and 8 bases had no gene match. The length of the CDR3 is 17 residues. Germline values: CDR1 PRHDT, CDR2 FYEKMQ (reference sequence). The CDR3 here is CASSLLASGSATDTQYF. CDR3 coding DNA: TGTGCCAGCAGCTTATTGGCTAGCGGGAGTGCGACAGATACGCAGTATTTT.

This chain joins TRBV9 and TRBJ1-2, with D hard to call. V lost 0 bases and J 3 bases, leaving 6 bases between the germline ends. The germline CDR1 and CDR2 sequences are SGDLS and YYNGEE. This CDR3 has 13 residues. Here the CDR3 reads CASSVALDYGYTF. DNA of the CDR3: TGTGCCAGCAGCGTAGCGCTTGACTATGGCTACACCTTC.

This clonotype has a single count. The rearrangement uses TRBV20-1 and TRBJ2-1; tentative D call: TRBD2 (5 bases). Trimming took off 0 bases at V and 6 bases at J, with 15 bases between the two ends. The CDR3 consists of 15 residues. The germline V gene has CDR1 DFQATT and CDR2 SNEGSKA (reference sequence). DNA of the CDR3: TGCAGTGCTAGAGATAAGGCGGGCGTCATCAATGAGCAGTTCTTC. Its protein is CSARDKAGVINEQFF.

The V gene is TRBV9, the J gene TRBJ2-1; the D call may be TRBD1 or TRBD2 (5 bases each). The V and J ends lost 0 bases and 8 bases respectively, with 15 bases between them. This CDR3 contains 15 residues. Germline CDR1 and CDR2: SGDLS and YYNGEE. The CDR3: CASSVEFWGNYEQFF. The CDR3 bases are TGTGCCAGCAGCGTAGAGTTTTGGGGGAACTATGAGCAGTTCTTC.

The gene calls are TRBV12-3 or TRBV12-4 and TRBJ1-2, with D maybe TRBD1 (5 bases). CDR3 length equals 14 residues. V was pared by 2 bases and J by 6 bases, with 13 bases between. The CDR3: CASSLISGLDGYTF. The CDR3 DNA follows: TGTGCCAGCAGTTTAATTTCGGGACTGGATGGCTACACCTTC.

This clonotype is a singleton in its sample. This chain joins TRBV7-9 and TRBJ2-2; D gene unclear. V was trimmed by 8 bases and J by 3 bases, leaving 4 bases between them. CDR3 length: 11 residues. Germline CDR1 SEHNR, CDR2 FQNEAQ (reference sequence). This CDR3 is CASWDTGELFF. DNA of the CDR3: TGTGCCAGCTGGGACACCGGGGAGCTGTTTTTT.

The genes are TRBV24-1 and TRBJ2-2, with D hard to call. Germline V CDR1 and CDR2: KGHDR, SFDVKD. The CDR3 extends over 13 amino acids. Trimming took 4 bases from V and 7 from J, leaving 9 bases between them. DNA for the CDR3: TGTGCCACCAGTGACCGAACGAGCGGGGAGCTGTTTTTT. Translating gives CATSDRTSGELFF.

This chain connects TRBV28 to TRBJ2-6; the D gene could be TRBD1 or TRBD2 (5 bases each). Germline V gives CDR1 MDHEN, CDR2 SYDVKM. The CDR3 spans 17 residues. V was trimmed by 3 bases and J by 1 base, leaving 13 bases between them. In DNA, the CDR3 is TGTGCCAGCAGTTTGGGATGGGGGTCTTCTGGGGCCAACGTCCTGACTTTC. Its protein product is CASSLGWGSSGANVLTF.

The CDR3 DNA sequence: TGTGCCAGCACCAATCAGGCGGGGAACACTGAAGCTTTCTTT. Its protein product is CASTNQAGNTEAFF. The rearrangement links TRBV5-4 to TRBJ1-1; D is ambiguous. The V gene lost 6 bases and the J gene lost 1 base, with 13 bases spanning the gap. The CDR3 extends over 14 amino acids. Germline V lookup: CDR1 SGHNT, CDR2 YYREEE (reference sequence).